This TCR beta chain appears in the sequencing data of a study of early T cells in non-severe SARS-CoV-2 infection. The wider study: Sequencing used unsorted whole-blood bulk RNA, so chains lack pairing.

Points from the study as a whole: Matching with VDJdb favored anti-spike CD8 responses (missing private and CD4 specificities).

Individual cDNA molecules were tagged with unique molecular identifiers. From the 5' RACE reads, TCRdb called clonotypes with MiXCR, one entry per CDR3 protein. The sample has roughly 61,000 distinct CDR3 sequences; roughly a tenth are singletons. By proportion, this clonotype is medium-sized. Its antigen is currently unknown. The sequence derives from an adult who was a healthcare worker with PCR-confirmed SARS-CoV-2 infection or an uninfected control (not recorded which). The sequencing sample was made of whole blood.

CDR3 DNA: TGCGCCAGCAGCCAGGACAGGGGGCTAGGCTATGGCTACACCTTC. Its translation is CASSQDRGLGYGYTF. The chain employs TRBV4-1 and TRBJ1-2; the match to TRBD1 covers 11 bases. Germline values: CDR1 MGHRA, CDR2 YSYEKL. This CDR3 has 15 amino acids. V lost 3 bases and J lost 4; bases outside the gene matches: 4.